This TCR beta chain appears in the sequencing data of a study of post-analysis software for immune sequencing data. Whole-study findings and limits: The study found TRBV5-6, TRBV5-1 and TRBV20-1 among five or six TRBV segments more frequent in patients than controls. When the samples were clustered directly with F measure, those that had been prepared in the same batch showed strong co-clustering.

Unique molecular identifiers were carried by the TCR beta cDNA libraries. TCRdb re-called the PCR reads with MiXCR, one entry per CDR3 protein. The table has fewer than 900,000 distinct CDR3 sequences, 46% seen once; the top ten hold 4.9%. In the case of this clonotype: Its target is unknown.

This CDR3 comprises 15 residues. Trimming removed 7 bases at V and 9 bases at J, with 22 bases between. From germline, CDR1 is SNHLY and CDR2 FYNNEI. The V call is TRBV2, the J call TRBJ2-1, with TRBD2 as a possible D gene (6 bases). Sequencing was done on a sample of blood. This clonotype originated in a girl under 18 with multiple sclerosis. CDR3: CASTSVREWVGEQFF. The CDR3 DNA follows: TGTGCCAGCACATCTGTACGGGAGTGGGTGGGTGAGCAGTTCTTC.